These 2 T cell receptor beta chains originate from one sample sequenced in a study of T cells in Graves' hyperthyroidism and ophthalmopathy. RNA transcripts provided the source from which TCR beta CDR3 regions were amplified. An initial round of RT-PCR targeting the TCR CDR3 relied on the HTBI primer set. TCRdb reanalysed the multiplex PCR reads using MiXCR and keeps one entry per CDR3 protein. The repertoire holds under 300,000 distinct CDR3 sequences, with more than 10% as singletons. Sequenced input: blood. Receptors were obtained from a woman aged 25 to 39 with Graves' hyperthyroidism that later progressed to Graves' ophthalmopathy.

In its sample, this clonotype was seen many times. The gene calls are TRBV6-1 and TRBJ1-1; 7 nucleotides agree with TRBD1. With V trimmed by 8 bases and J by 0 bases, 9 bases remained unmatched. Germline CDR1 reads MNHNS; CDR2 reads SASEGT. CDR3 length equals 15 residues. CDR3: CASRTGFELNTEAFF. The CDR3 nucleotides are TGTGCCAGCCGGACAGGTTTTGAGTTGAACACTGAAGCTTTCTTT.

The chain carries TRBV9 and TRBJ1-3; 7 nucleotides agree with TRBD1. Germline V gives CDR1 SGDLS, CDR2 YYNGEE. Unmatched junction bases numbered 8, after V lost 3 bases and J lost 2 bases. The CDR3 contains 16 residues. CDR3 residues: CASSARDSATGNTIYF. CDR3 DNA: TGTGCCAGCAGCGCTCGGGACAGTGCTACTGGAAACACCATATATTTT.